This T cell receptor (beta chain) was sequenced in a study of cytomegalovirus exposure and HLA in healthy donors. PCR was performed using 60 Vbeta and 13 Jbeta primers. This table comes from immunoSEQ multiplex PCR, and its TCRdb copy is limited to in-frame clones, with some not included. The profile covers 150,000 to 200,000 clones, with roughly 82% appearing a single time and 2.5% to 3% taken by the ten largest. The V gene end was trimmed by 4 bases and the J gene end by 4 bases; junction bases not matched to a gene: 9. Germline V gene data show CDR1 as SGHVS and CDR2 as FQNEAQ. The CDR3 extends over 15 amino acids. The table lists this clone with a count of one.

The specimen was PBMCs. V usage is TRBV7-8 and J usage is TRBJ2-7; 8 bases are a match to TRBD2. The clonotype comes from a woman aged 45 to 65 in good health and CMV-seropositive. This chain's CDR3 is CASSSLASGPYEQYF. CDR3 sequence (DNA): TGTGCCAGCAGCTCCCTTGCTAGCGGGCCTTACGAGCAGTACTTC.